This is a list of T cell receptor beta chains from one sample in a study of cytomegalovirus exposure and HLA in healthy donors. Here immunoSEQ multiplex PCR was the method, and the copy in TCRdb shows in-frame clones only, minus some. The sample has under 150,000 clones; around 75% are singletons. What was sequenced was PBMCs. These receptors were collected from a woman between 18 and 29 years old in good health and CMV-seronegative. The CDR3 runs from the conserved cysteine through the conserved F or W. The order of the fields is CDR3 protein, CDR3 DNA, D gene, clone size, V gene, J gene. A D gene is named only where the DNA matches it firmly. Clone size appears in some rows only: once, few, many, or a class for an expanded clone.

CASSPGDSQETQYF	TGTGCCAGCAGCCCCGGGGACTCCCAAGAGACCCAGTACTTC	.	.	TRBV4-2	TRBJ2-5
CASSLVGSIQETQYF	TGTGCCAGCAGCTTAGTGGGCAGCATACAAGAGACCCAGTACTTC	.	.	TRBV11-2	TRBJ2-5
CASSLTDTQYF	TGTGCCAGCAGCCTAACAGATACGCAGTATTTT	.	.	TRBV9	TRBJ2-3
CASSAGQGLGETQYF	TGTGCCAGCAGCGCGGGACAGGGGCTTGGTGAGACCCAGTACTTC	TRBD1	.	TRBV9	TRBJ2-5
CASSTTGTAYEQYF	TGTGCCAGCAGCACCACCGGGACAGCATACGAGCAGTACTTC	TRBD1	.	TRBV5-4	TRBJ2-7
CASSHEWPTDTEAFF	TGCGCCAGCAGCCACGAATGGCCGACAGACACTGAAGCTTTCTTT	.	.	TRBV4-1	TRBJ1-1
CASSLSSGGLKNEQFF	TGTGCCAGCAGCTTAAGTAGCGGGGGGCTAAAAAATGAGCAGTTCTTC	TRBD2	few	TRBV7-3	TRBJ2-1
CAWGRDVDTEAFF	TGTGCCTGGGGGAGGGATGTCGACACTGAAGCTTTCTTT	.	.	TRBV30	TRBJ1-1
CASSYGRGRNEAFF	TGTGCCAGCAGTTACGGCAGGGGGCGGAATGAAGCTTTCTTT	TRBD1	once	TRBV6-5	TRBJ1-1
CASSQRTGDYNEQFF	TGCGCCAGCAGCCAAAGGACAGGGGATTACAATGAGCAGTTCTTC	TRBD1	.	TRBV5-1	TRBJ2-1
CASSLDRGYGYTF	TGTGCCAGCAGCTTGGACAGGGGCTATGGCTACACCTTC	TRBD1	.	TRBV7-2	TRBJ1-2
CASRGTGVEKLFF	TGTGCCAGCAGAGGGACAGGGGTTGAAAAACTGTTTTTT	TRBD1	.	TRBV6-6	TRBJ1-4
CASSSIQGNEQFF	TGTGCCAGCAGCTCGATCCAGGGAAATGAGCAGTTCTTC	.	.	TRBV7-3	TRBJ2-1
CASSRDRGLGQFF	TGTGCCAGCAGCCGGGACAGGGGACTGGGGCAATTTTTC	TRBD1	.	TRBV27	TRBJ1-2
CASSGMNTEAFF	TGCGCCAGCAGCGGCATGAACACTGAAGCTTTCTTT	.	.	TRBV5-1	TRBJ1-1
CASSYQRDTGPYGYTF	TGTGCCAGCAGTTATCAGAGGGACACCGGGCCATATGGCTACACCTTC	.	.	TRBV6-5	TRBJ1-2
CASSRTGRSYEQYF	TGTGCCAGCAGCCGGACAGGGCGATCCTACGAGCAGTACTTC	TRBD1	few	TRBV6-5	TRBJ2-7
CSVEESWDRAFSNYGYTF	TGCAGCGTTGAAGAATCCTGGGACAGGGCGTTCTCTAACTATGGCTACACCTTC	TRBD1	.	TRBV29-1	TRBJ1-2
CASSFLGRRAEAFF	TGTGCCAGCAGCTTCTTGGGGCGCAGGGCTGAAGCTTTCTTT	.	.	TRBV5-6	TRBJ1-1
CASSLELAGGGETQYF	TGTGCCAGCAGCTTAGAACTAGCGGGGGGAGGGGAGACCCAGTACTTC	TRBD2	.	TRBV7-2	TRBJ2-5
CASSSQRDTQYF	TGTGCCAGCTCATCCCAGAGGGATACGCAGTATTTT	.	.	TRBV18	TRBJ2-3
CASSLILISEGVNYGYTF	TGTGCCAGCAGCTTGATTCTAATCTCGGAGGGAGTTAACTATGGCTACACCTTC	.	.	TRBV5-8	TRBJ1-2
CATSRDDFSALGPSDTQYF	TGTGCCACCAGCAGAGATGATTTCTCGGCCCTGGGGCCGTCAGATACGCAGTATTTT	.	.	TRBV15	TRBJ2-3
CASRRFDRVYGYTF	TGTGCCAGCAGGAGATTCGACAGGGTCTATGGCTACACCTTC	TRBD1	.	TRBV2	TRBJ1-2
CASRLSGQGSNQPQHF	TGTGCCAGCAGACTATCAGGACAGGGTAGCAATCAGCCCCAGCATTTT	TRBD1	.	TRBV5-8	TRBJ1-5
CASEKIAEAFF	TGTGCCAGCGAAAAGATAGCTGAAGCTTTCTTT	.	few	TRBV6-1	TRBJ1-1
CASSPNYRNTIYF	TGTGCCAGCAGCCCGAACTACCGGAACACCATATATTTT	.	.	TRBV11-2	TRBJ1-3
CASSLVPLAGGIAKNIQYF	TGTGCCAGCAGCTTAGTTCCACTAGCGGGGGGAATAGCCAAAAACATTCAGTACTTC	TRBD2	few	TRBV7-9	TRBJ2-4
CASSLSLKNEQFF	TGTGCCAGCAGCTTGAGTCTGAAAAATGAGCAGTTCTTC	.	.	TRBV7-9	TRBJ2-1
CASSSYSIGAGGTQYF	TGTGCCAGCAGTTCCTACTCCATTGGGGCCGGTGGGACCCAGTACTTC	.	.	TRBV27	TRBJ2-5
CASSPAGDYEQYF	TGTGCCAGCTCACCAGCCGGGGATTACGAGCAGTACTTC	.	.	TRBV18	TRBJ2-7
CASSLDPQGSPLHF	TGTGCCAGCAGCTTAGATCCTCAGGGGTCACCCCTCCACTTT	.	.	TRBV11-2	TRBJ1-6
CASSPGGSTGLGTQYF	TGTGCCAGCTCTCCCGGGGGATCCACGGGTTTAGGGACCCAGTACTTC	.	.	TRBV18	TRBJ2-5
CASSLGGNEQFF	TGCGCCAGCAGCTTGGGAGGAAATGAGCAGTTCTTC	.	.	TRBV5-1	TRBJ2-1
CASSVPGTRYGYTF	TGTGCCAGCAGTGTACCGGGGACACGGTATGGCTACACCTTC	.	.	TRBV28	TRBJ1-2
CASSYSDQGVSPLHF	TGTGCCAGCAGTTACTCGGATCAGGGGGTGTCACCCCTCCACTTT	TRBD1	.	TRBV6-5	TRBJ1-6
CASSIGGDTEAFF	TGTGCCAGTAGTATCGGGGGGGACACTGAAGCTTTCTTT	.	.	TRBV19	TRBJ1-1
CASSYGQPPGAFF	TGTGCCAGCAGTTACGGACAGCCTCCGGGAGCTTTCTTT	.	.	TRBV6-5	TRBJ1-1
CASSLSARGGYNEQFF	TGCGCCAGCAGCTTGTCAGCGCGGGGGGGTTACAATGAGCAGTTCTTC	TRBD2	.	TRBV5-1	TRBJ2-1
CASSQTGGLNTEAFF	TGTGCCAGCTCACAAACAGGGGGTTTGAACACTGAAGCTTTCTTT	TRBD1	.	TRBV18	TRBJ1-1
CASSMTSGVNTQYF	TGTGCCAGTAGTATGACTAGCGGCGTAAATACGCAGTATTTT	TRBD2	.	TRBV19	TRBJ2-3
CASSRRRDTQYF	TGTGCCAGCAGCCGGAGGAGAGATACGCAGTATTTT	.	.	TRBV14	TRBJ2-3
CASSIPGSNEKLFF	TGTGCCAGTAGTATCCCGGGGAGCAATGAAAAACTGTTTTTT	.	.	TRBV19	TRBJ1-4
CASSFRSGTATYNEQFF	TGTGCCAGCAGTTTCCGTAGCGGGACCGCCACCTACAATGAGCAGTTCTTC	TRBD2	.	TRBV7-8	TRBJ2-1
CAWRGANEQFF	TGTGCCTGGAGAGGGGCAAATGAGCAGTTCTTC	.	.	TRBV30	TRBJ2-1
CASSLVANSPLHF	TGTGCCAGCAGTTTAGTCGCGAATTCACCCCTCCACTTT	.	.	TRBV27	TRBJ1-6
CAWSARTGSEKLFF	TGTGCCTGGAGTGCTCGGACAGGGTCCGAAAAACTGTTTTTT	TRBD1	.	TRBV30	TRBJ1-4
CASSEIGTVNTEAFF	TGTGCCAGCAGTGAAATTGGGACAGTGAACACTGAAGCTTTCTTT	TRBD1	.	TRBV6-1	TRBJ1-1
CASSQVGTSGIETQYF	TGCGCCAGCAGCCAAGTCGGGACTAGCGGGATCGAGACCCAGTACTTC	TRBD2	.	TRBV4-1	TRBJ2-5
CASSQWVSGTRTLETQYF	TGTGCCAGCAGCCAATGGGTCTCCGGGACTAGGACTCTGGAGACCCAGTACTTC	TRBD2	.	TRBV4-2	TRBJ2-5
CASSFFRDRGWVTEAFF	TGCGCCAGCAGCTTTTTCCGGGACAGGGGGTGGGTCACTGAAGCTTTCTTT	TRBD1	few	TRBV5-1	TRBJ1-1
CSARDYPQFF	TGCAGTGCTAGGGACTACCCGCAGTTCTTC	.	few	TRBV20-1	TRBJ2-1